Described below is a single TCR beta chain sequence and its context. What it recognizes is unknown. There are 13 residues in the CDR3. Trimming removed 6 bases from V and 11 bases from J, with 19 bases in between. Germline V lookup: CDR1 LNHDA, CDR2 SQIVND (reference sequence). These data are taken from a study of cytomegalovirus exposure and HLA in healthy donors. Study-level results: An analysis that came later showed most CMV-associated TCR beta chains appearing HLA-restricted.

Primers for the PCR totalled 60 Vbeta and 13 Jbeta. Some clones are missing from TCRdb's copy, which holds only in-frame ones; the method was immunoSEQ multiplex PCR. The sample contains approximately 100,000 clones, about 78% of which appear only once. V is TRBV19 and J is TRBJ1-1; tentatively, D is TRBD1 (6 bases). Sequenced: PBMCs. This clonotype originated in a woman in her forties in good health and CMV-seropositive. For the CDR3, the DNA is TGTGCCAGTAGGGGGAAAGGGGGATATGGGGCTTTCTTT. Its translation: CASRGKGGYGAFF.